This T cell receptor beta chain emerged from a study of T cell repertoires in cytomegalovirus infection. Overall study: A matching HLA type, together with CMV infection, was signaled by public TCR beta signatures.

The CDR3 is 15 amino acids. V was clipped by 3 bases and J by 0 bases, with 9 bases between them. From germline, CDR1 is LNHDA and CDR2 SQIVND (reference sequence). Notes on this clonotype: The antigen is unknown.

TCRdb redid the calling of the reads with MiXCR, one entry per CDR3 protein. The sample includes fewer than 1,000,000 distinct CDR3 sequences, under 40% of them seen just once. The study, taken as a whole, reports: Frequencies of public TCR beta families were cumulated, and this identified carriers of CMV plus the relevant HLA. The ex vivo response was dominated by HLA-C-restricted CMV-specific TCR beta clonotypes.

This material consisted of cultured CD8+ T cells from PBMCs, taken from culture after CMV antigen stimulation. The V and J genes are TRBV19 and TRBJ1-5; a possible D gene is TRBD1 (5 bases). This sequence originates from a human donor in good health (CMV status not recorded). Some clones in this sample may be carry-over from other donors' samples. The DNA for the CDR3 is TGTGCCAGTAGTATCGTAGACAGTAGCAATCAGCCCCAGCATTTT. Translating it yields CASSIVDSSNQPQHF.